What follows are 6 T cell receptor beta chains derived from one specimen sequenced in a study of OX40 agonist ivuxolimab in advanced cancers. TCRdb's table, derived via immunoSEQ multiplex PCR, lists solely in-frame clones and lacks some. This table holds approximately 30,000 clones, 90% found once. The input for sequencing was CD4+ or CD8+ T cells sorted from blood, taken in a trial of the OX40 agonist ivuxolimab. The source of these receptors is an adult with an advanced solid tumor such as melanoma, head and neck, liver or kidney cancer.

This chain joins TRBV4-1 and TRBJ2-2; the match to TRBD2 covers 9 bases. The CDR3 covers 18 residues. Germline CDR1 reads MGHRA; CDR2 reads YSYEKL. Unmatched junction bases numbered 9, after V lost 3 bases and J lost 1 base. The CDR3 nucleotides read TGCGCCAGCAGCCACCAATGGGTTAGCGGGAGGAACACCGGGGAGCTGTTTTTT. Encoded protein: CASSHQWVSGRNTGELFF.

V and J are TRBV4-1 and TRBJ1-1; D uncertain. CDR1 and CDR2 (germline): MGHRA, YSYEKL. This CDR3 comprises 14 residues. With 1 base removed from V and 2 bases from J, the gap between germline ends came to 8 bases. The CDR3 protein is CASSQAWTNTEAFF. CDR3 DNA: TGCGCCAGCAGCCAAGCGTGGACCAACACTGAAGCTTTCTTT.

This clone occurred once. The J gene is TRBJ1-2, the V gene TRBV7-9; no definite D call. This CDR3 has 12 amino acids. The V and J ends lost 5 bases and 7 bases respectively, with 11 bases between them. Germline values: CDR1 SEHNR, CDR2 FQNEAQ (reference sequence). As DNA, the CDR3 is TGTGCCAGCAGCGTGGGCACTCTTGGCTACACCTTC. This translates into CASSVGTLGYTF.

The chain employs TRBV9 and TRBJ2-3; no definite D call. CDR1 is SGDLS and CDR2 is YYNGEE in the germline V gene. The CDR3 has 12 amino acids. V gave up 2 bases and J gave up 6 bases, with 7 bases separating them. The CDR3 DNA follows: TGTGCCAGCAGCGTCGGTCCCGATACGCAGTATTTT. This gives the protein CASSVGPDTQYF.

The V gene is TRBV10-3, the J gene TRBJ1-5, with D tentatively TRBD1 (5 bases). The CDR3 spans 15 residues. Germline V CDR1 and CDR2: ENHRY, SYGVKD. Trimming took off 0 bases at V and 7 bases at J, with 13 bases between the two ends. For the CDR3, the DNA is TGTGCCATCAGTGAGTCGGTGGGGGGGGAGCAGCCCCAGCATTTT. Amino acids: CAISESVGGEQPQHF.

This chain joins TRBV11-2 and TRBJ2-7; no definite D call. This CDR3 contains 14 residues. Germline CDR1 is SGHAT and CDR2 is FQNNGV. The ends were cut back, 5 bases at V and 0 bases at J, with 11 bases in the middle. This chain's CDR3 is CASSAYSSSYEQYF. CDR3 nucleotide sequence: TGTGCCAGCAGCGCCTATAGTAGCTCCTACGAGCAGTACTTC.